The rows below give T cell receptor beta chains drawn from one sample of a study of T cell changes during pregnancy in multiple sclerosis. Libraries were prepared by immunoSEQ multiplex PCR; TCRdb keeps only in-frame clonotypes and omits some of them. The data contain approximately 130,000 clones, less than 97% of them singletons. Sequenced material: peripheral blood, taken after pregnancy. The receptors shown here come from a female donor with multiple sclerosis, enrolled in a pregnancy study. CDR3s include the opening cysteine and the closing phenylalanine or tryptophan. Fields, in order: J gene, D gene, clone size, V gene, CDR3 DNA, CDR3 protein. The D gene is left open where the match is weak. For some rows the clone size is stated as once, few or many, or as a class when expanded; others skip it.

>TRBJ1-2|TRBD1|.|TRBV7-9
TGTGCCAGCAGCTTAGCTGGGACAGACTTCTATGGCTACACCTTC
CASSLAGTDFYGYTF
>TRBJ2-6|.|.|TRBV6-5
TGTGCCAGTACAATTTCCTCTGGGGCCAACGTCCTGACTTTC
CASTISSGANVLTF
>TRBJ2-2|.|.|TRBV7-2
TGTGCCAGCAGCTATGAGCCCGGGGAGCTGTTTTTT
CASSYEPGELFF
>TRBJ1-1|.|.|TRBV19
TGTGCCAGTAGTCCGACATTGGAGAACACTGAAGCTTTCTTT
CASSPTLENTEAFF
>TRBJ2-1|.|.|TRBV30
TGTGCCTGGAGTCTACAGTATGAGCAGTTCTTC
CAWSLQYEQFF
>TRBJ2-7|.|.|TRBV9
TGTGCCAGCAGCGTAGGGGAGGGGGCCTACGAGCAGTACTTC
CASSVGEGAYEQYF
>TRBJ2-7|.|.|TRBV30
TGTGCCTGGAGTGCCCCGCTCGGAGGGGCAACCTACGAGCAGTACTTC
CAWSAPLGGATYEQYF
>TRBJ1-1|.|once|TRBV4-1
TGCGCCAGCAGCCCCCGGTTGGGGGCGAGCACTGAAGCTTTCTTT
CASSPRLGASTEAFF
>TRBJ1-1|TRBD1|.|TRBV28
TGTGCCAGCAGTTTAACAGGGGGATTAATGAACACTGAAGCTTTCTTT
CASSLTGGLMNTEAFF
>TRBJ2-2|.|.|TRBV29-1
TGCAGCGCCGGCGCGGGCACCGGGGAGCTGTTTTTT
CSAGAGTGELFF
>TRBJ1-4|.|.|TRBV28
TGTGCCAGCAGTGCAGGGAATGAAAAACTGTTTTTT
CASSAGNEKLFF
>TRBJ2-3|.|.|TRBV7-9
TGTGCCAGCAGCTTAGCGCTCCCGGCGGGCACAGATACGCAGTATTTT
CASSLALPAGTDTQYF
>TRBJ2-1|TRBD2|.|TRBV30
TGTGCCTGGAGAACTCCGGGACCCCGGGGGGTAGGCAATGAGCAGTTCTTC
CAWRTPGPRGVGNEQFF
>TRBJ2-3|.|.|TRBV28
TGTGCCAGCAGTTTAGAGCGAGATACGCAGTATTTT
CASSLERDTQYF
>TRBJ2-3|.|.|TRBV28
TGTGCCAGCAGTTTATACATGGGAGGCACAGATACGCAGTATTTT
CASSLYMGGTDTQYF
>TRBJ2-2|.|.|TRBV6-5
TGTGCCAGCAGTTACTTGACTGGAAACACCGGGGAGCTGTTTTTT
CASSYLTGNTGELFF
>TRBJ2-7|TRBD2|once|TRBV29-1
TGCAGCGTTGAAGGGAGAGTTGGCGGGAGGGCCTACGAGCAGTACTTC
CSVEGRVGGRAYEQYF
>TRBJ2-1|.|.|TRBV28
TGTGCCAGCACCCTAGGGGGAGTTAGGGTCAATGAGCAGTTCTTC
CASTLGGVRVNEQFF